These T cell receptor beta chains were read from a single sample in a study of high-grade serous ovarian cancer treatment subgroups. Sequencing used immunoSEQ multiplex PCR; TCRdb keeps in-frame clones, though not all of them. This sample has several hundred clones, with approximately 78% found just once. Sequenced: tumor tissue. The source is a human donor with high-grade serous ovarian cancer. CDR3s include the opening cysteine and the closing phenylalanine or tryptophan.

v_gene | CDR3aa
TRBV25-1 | CASRGLGVGYGYTF
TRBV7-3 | CASSLGTGGELPGAAYNEQFF
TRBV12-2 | CASRLPGIEAFF
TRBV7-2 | CASSWEFLAGGETQYF
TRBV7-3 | CASSAGLGDTDTQYF
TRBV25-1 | CASSRGLSEAFF
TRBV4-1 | CASSQEPPRGANQPQHF
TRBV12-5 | CASGLEGGSGRGVEQFF
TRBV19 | CASSILGQYTEAFF
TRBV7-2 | CASRTGGTGELFF
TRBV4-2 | CASSPRYTDTQYF
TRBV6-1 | CASSVENFGANVLTF
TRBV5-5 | CASSPIGGRFSEQYF
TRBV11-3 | CASSPAMAGYGVNEKLFF
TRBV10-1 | CASSETGGKTEAFF
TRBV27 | CASSSRSRQPQHF
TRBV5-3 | CASSPRYTDTQYF
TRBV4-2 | CASSQGLAGGTDTQYF
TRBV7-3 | CASSLGQPLNTEAFF
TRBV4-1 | CASSLGTGQLYGYTF
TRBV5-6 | CASSYLPSSTDTQYF
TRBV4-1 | CASSPLRRAANTGELFF
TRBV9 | CASSPQETGVYGYTF
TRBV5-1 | CASSPGQGGNEKLFF